This T cell receptor beta chain came from a study of monozygotic twins with inflammatory bowel disease. General observations from the study: Distinct T cell subtypes could not be told apart. Immunosuppressive treatments were not uniform, and this may have added variability to patient repertoires.

To note about this clonotype: Antigen unknown.

The CDR3 covers 15 residues. Germline loops: CDR1 MNHEY, CDR2 SMNVEV (reference sequence). TCRdb reprocessed the 5' RACE reads and reports one entry per CDR3 protein, with no DNA. With roughly 200,000 distinct CDR3 sequences in the sample, the ten largest clones hold under 8.5%. This chain joins TRBV27 and TRBJ2-7; TCRdb's D call, TRBD2, is unchecked because there is no DNA. The TCR originated in a human donor with ulcerative colitis or Crohn's disease, or a healthy co-twin of an affected twin (not recorded which). The sample consisted of blood. This chain's CDR3 is CASSLVLAGSYEQYF.